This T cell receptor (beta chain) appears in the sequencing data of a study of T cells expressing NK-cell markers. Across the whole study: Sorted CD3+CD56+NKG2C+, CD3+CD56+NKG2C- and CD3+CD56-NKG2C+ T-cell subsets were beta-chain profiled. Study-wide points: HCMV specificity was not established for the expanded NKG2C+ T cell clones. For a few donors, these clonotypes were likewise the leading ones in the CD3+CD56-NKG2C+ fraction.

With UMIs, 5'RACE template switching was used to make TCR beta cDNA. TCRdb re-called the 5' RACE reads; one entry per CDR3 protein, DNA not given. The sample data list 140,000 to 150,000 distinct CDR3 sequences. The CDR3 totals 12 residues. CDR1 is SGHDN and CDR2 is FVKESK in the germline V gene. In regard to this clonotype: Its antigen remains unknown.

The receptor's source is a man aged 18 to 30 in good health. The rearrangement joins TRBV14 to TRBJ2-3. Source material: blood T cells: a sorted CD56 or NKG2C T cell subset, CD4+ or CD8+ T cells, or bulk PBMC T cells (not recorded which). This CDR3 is CASSHGFNTQYF.